This TCR beta chain comes out of a study of blood T cell repertoires in COVID-19. TCRdb's table, derived via immunoSEQ multiplex PCR, lists solely in-frame clones and lacks some. The sample holds 360,000 or so clones; about nine tenths are singletons and the top ten take under 1.2%. In germline, CDR1 is SNHLY, CDR2 FYNNEI. The CDR3 totals 12 residues. V was trimmed by 3 bases and J by 4 bases, leaving 7 bases between them. Notes on this clone: The sample has other DNA sequences that encode this CDR3 too.

The chain recombines TRBV2 with TRBJ2-7; D uncertain. This receptor was obtained from a woman between 25 and 40 years old who had been exposed to COVID-19. The sequencing sample was made of PBMCs or T cells enriched from blood (not recorded which). DNA for the CDR3: TGTGCCAGCAGTGACTCAGTTTACGAGCAGTACTTC. Residues: CASSDSVYEQYF.